This is a list of T cell receptor beta chains from one sample in a study of identical twins. From the 5' RACE reads, TCRdb called clonotypes with MiXCR, one entry per CDR3 protein. This table has roughly 490,000 distinct CDR3 sequences, roughly 13% appearing once. The sample was also reused in another study, on yellow fever vaccine responses in identical twins.

Source material: CD4+ T cells sorted from blood. These receptors originate from a woman in her late teens or twenties in good health. Both conserved end residues are part of each CDR3. The order of the fields is D gene, clone size, J gene, V gene, CDR3 length, CDR3 DNA, CDR3 protein. A D gene is named only where the DNA matches it firmly. Expanded clones are given a class, and other clones once, few, many or no size at all.

. | . | TRBJ2-5 | TRBV6-2/TRBV6-3 | 13 | TGTGCCAGCAGTTACTCGGACGAAGAGACCCAGTACTTC | CASSYSDEETQYF
. | few | TRBJ1-1 | TRBV20-1 | 15 | TGCAGTGCTAGAGGTGACGGGGGAGGAGGAACTGAAGCTTTCTTT | CSARGDGGGGTEAFF
. | few | TRBJ2-7 | TRBV5-6 | 13 | TGTGCCAGCAGCTTCACAGGGTCGGGGGAGCAGTACTTC | CASSFTGSGEQYF
TRBD2 | . | TRBJ2-1 | TRBV7-2 | 17 | TGTGCCAGCAGCTTAGCCTCCGGGACTATCGATAGGAATGAGCAGTTCTTC | CASSLASGTIDRNEQFF
TRBD2 | few | TRBJ2-3 | TRBV7-8 | 18 | TGTGCCAGCAGCTCCCCCCCTCAACTAGCGGGGGGGCGAGATACGCAGTATTTT | CASSSPPQLAGGRDTQYF
. | many | TRBJ1-2 | TRBV29-1 | 14 | TGCAGCGTAGTCATCCGGGACCCCGGACAAGGCTACACCTTC | CSVVIRDPGQGYTF
. | many | TRBJ1-2 | TRBV12-3/TRBV12-4 | 12 | TGTGCCAGCAGGGGGACGGGGAATGGCTACACCTTC | CASRGTGNGYTF
. | few | TRBJ2-2 | TRBV12-3/TRBV12-4 | 14 | TGTGCCAGCAGCCCCGGACAGCACACCGGGGAGCTGTTTTTT | CASSPGQHTGELFF
. | . | TRBJ2-1 | TRBV10-2 | 13 | TGCGCCACCCGTTTCTCGACCTACAATGAGCAGTTCTTC | CATRFSTYNEQFF
. | few | TRBJ1-6 | TRBV6-1 | 16 | TGTGCCAGCAGAACAACCCAGGCCGCTGGGAATTCACCCCTCCACTTT | CASRTTQAAGNSPLHF
TRBD2 | few | TRBJ2-1 | TRBV20-1 | 15 | TGCAGTGCTAGAACCGCTAGCGGGAGTTGGAATGAGCAGTTCTTC | CSARTASGSWNEQFF
. | many | TRBJ1-3 | TRBV6-1 | 14 | TGTGCCAGCAGCCGTACAAGTAGCGGAAACACCATATATTTT | CASSRTSSGNTIYF
. | . | TRBJ2-1 | TRBV12-3/TRBV12-4 | 13 | TGTGCCAGCACCCGCGAGGGGGACGTCGAGCAGTTCTTC | CASTREGDVEQFF
. | few | TRBJ2-7 | TRBV29-1 | 14 | TGCAGCGTTGTTCTAGCAGAGGGGACCTACGAGCAGTACTTC | CSVVLAEGTYEQYF
. | many | TRBJ2-5 | TRBV28 | 13 | TGTGCCAGCAGTTTAGTTTCCCCGCGGACCCAGTACTTC | CASSLVSPRTQYF
TRBD1 | few | TRBJ1-2 | TRBV28 | 15 | TGTGCCAGCAGTCCACAGGGGGCGCCTAACTATGGCTACACCTTC | CASSPQGAPNYGYTF
. | . | TRBJ2-1 | TRBV19 | 14 | TGTGCCAGTAGTCCCCAGACAGAATACAATGAGCAGTTCTTC | CASSPQTEYNEQFF
. | many | TRBJ2-3 | TRBV18 | 12 | TGTGCCAGCTCGGAAAGCACAGATACGCAGTATTTT | CASSESTDTQYF